Listed here are 31 T cell receptor beta chains from one sample, sequenced in a study of T cell responses to AZD1222 COVID-19 vaccine. Generated by immunoSEQ multiplex PCR, the TCRdb table keeps only in-frame clones and is missing some. The sample has some 150,000 clones, roughly nine tenths seen once. The specimen comprised peripheral blood, sampled on day 0 of AZD1222 vaccination. These receptors all stem from an adult in good health.

This rearrangement joins TRBV7-9 to TRBJ1-1; D is perhaps TRBD1 (5 bases). This CDR3 spans 13 amino acids. CDR1 SEHNR and CDR2 FQNEAQ come from the germline V gene (reference sequence). Trimming removed 2 bases from V and 3 bases from J, with 7 bases in between. The CDR3 DNA reads TGTGCCAGCAGCTTAATGGGGGACACTGAAGCTTTCTTT. It specifies CASSLMGDTEAFF.

This chain connects TRBV28 to TRBJ2-1; 14 bases map to TRBD2. The CDR3 extends over 16 amino acids. The germline CDR1 and CDR2 sequences are MDHEN and SYDVKM. V was pared by 4 bases and J by 4 bases, with 3 bases of the junction left unmatched. The CDR3 nucleotides read TGTGCCAGCAGTTCAAGACTAGCGGGAGGGTACAATGAGCAGTTCTTC. Translation gives CASSSRLAGGYNEQFF.

This clone was seen once. The chain employs TRBV5-4 and TRBJ1-2; D ambiguous. The V end lost 5 bases, the J end lost 6 bases, and 14 bases lay between the germline ends. The germline V gene encodes CDR1 SGHNT and CDR2 YYREEE (reference sequence). The CDR3 totals 13 residues. Here the CDR3 DNA reads TGTGCCAGCAGTTCTCTCGGCAGTGATGGCTACACCTTC. Protein: CASSSLGSDGYTF.

This clone was seen only once. V and J are TRBV5-4 and TRBJ2-1, with TRBD2 matching 11 bases. Germline CDR1 SGHNT, CDR2 YYREEE (reference sequence). CDR3 length: 15 residues. V lost 3 bases to trimming and J lost 1 base; unmatched junction nucleotides: 0. This CDR3 reads CASSSSGGSYNEQFF. In DNA form, the CDR3 reads TGTGCCAGCAGCTCTAGCGGGGGGTCCTACAATGAGCAGTTCTTC.

This rearrangement joins TRBV7-2 to TRBJ2-3; D possibly corresponds to TRBD2 (5 bases). Germline V lookup: CDR1 SGHTA, CDR2 FQGNSA. With 1 base removed from V and 0 bases from J, the gap between germline ends came to 14 bases. The CDR3 length is 17 residues. CDR3 DNA sequence: TGTGCCAGCAGCTTAGGGGTAGCGACCGCTAGCACAGATACGCAGTATTTT. The encoded protein is CASSLGVATASTDTQYF. The variable domain in full, completed from reference TRBV7-2 and TRBJ2-3, reads GAGVSQSPSNKVTEKGKDVELRCDPISGHTALYWYRQSLGQGLEFLIYFQGNSAPDKSGLPSDRFSAERTGGSVSTLTIQRTQQEDSAVYLCASSLGVATASTDTQYFGPGTRLTVL.

J is TRBJ2-1 and V is TRBV29-1; possibly TRBD1 or TRBD2 for D (5 bases each). V lost 3 bases and J 2 bases, leaving 14 bases between the germline ends. The length of the CDR3 is 15 residues. Germline CDR1 SQVTM, CDR2 ANQGSEA. CDR3 nucleotides: TGCAGCGTTGAGTTAGACGGGGCTACCTACAATGAGCAGTTCTTC. It encodes CSVELDGATYNEQFF.

The chain joins TRBV6-5 to TRBJ2-7; D may be TRBD2 (5 bases). The CDR3 spans 13 residues. The germline CDR1 and CDR2 sequences are MNHEY and SVGAGI. The V and J ends lost 5 bases and 2 bases respectively, with 10 bases between them. CDR3 bases: TGTGCCAGCAGTACGGACTCTACCTACGAGCAGTACTTC. This translates into CASSTDSTYEQYF.

V is TRBV5-8 and J is TRBJ2-2; D may be TRBD2 (5 bases). V lost 3 bases and J 2 bases, leaving 11 bases between the germline ends. Germline lookup yields CDR1 SGHTS and CDR2 YDEGEE. This CDR3 comprises 15 residues. CDR3 in DNA: TGTGCCAGCAGCTCAGGACTTAGTAACACCGGGGAGCTGTTTTTT. Translating it yields CASSSGLSNTGELFF.

This clone was seen once. The gene calls are TRBV2 and TRBJ1-2; D not certain. This CDR3 contains 15 residues. The V gene lost 5 bases and the J gene lost 4 bases, with 17 bases spanning the gap. CDR1 SNHLY and CDR2 FYNNEI come from the germline V gene. For the CDR3, the DNA is TGTGCCAGCAGTCCCTCGGCGGGGTTAGGCTATGGCTACACCTTC. Protein: CASSPSAGLGYGYTF.

The chain employs TRBV5-1 and TRBJ1-1, with 8 bases that match TRBD1. Per the germline V gene, CDR1 is SGHRS and CDR2 is YFSETQ. CDR3 length: 14 amino acids. Unmatched junction bases numbered 7, after V lost 3 bases and J lost 6 bases. As DNA, the CDR3 is TGCGCCAGCAGCTCCCCGCCAGGGGGCTCTGAAGCTTTCTTT. Residues: CASSSPPGGSEAFF.

The V call is TRBV12-3 or TRBV12-4, the J call TRBJ1-1; possibly TRBD1 for D (6 bases). This CDR3 has 13 amino acids. Trimming cost V 7 bases and J 4 bases, with 13 bases left between them. The CDR3 sequence: CASNWGRPTEAFF. DNA of the CDR3: TGTGCCAGCAATTGGGGGCGTCCCACTGAAGCTTTCTTT.

The V call is TRBV2, the J call TRBJ1-2; D gene uncertain. Trimming took 3 bases from V and 0 from J, leaving 11 bases between them. CDR1 and CDR2 (germline): SNHLY, FYNNEI. The CDR3 is made up of 15 amino acids. The CDR3 DNA is TGTGCCAGCAGTGACCTCCCTCCTTCTAACTATGGCTACACCTTC. This encodes CASSDLPPSNYGYTF.

The chain employs TRBV18 and TRBJ2-5; TRBD2 matches at 10 bases. The CDR3 consists of 16 residues. The germline gives CDR1 KGHSH, CDR2 LQKENI. After removal of 0 bases from V and 4 bases from J, the junction contained 5 bases not matched to a gene. The CDR3 DNA reads TGTGCCAGCTCACCACCGGGATTAGCGGGAGGAGAGACCCAGTACTTC. Translation: CASSPPGLAGGETQYF. Full variable domain (missing parts from reference TRBV18 and TRBJ2-5): NAGVMQNPRHLVRRRGQEARLRCSPMKGHSHVYWYRQLPEEGLKFMVYLQKENIIDESGMPKERFSAEFPKEGPSILRIQQVVRGDSAAYFCASSPPGLAGGETQYFGPGTRLLVL.

The chain has TRBV7-2 and TRBJ2-5; the match to TRBD2 covers 8 bases. CDR1 is SGHTA and CDR2 is FQGNSA in the germline V gene. Trimming cost V 2 bases and J 1 base; bases outside gene matches: 3. This CDR3 is built from 15 residues. Written as DNA, the CDR3 is TGTGCCAGCAGCTTAATAGCGGGGACCCAAGAGACCCAGTACTTC. This codes for CASSLIAGTQETQYF. The entire variable domain, with the rest obtained from reference TRBV7-2 and TRBJ2-5, is as follows: GAGVSQSPSNKVTEKGKDVELRCDPISGHTALYWYRQSLGQGLEFLIYFQGNSAPDKSGLPSDRFSAERTGGSVSTLTIQRTQQEDSAVYLCASSLIAGTQETQYFGPGTRLLVL.

The V call is TRBV5-4, the J call TRBJ2-5; D possibly uses TRBD1 or TRBD2 (6 bases each). The CDR3 is made up of 16 amino acids. The V gene's germline CDR1 is SGHNT and CDR2 YYREEE (reference sequence). V lost 4 bases and J lost 2, with 18 bases in between. In DNA, the CDR3 is TGTGCCAGCAGCGATCCGGAGGGGGGCCTGCAAGAGACCCAGTACTTC. Its translation is CASSDPEGGLQETQYF.

The chain recombines TRBV5-4 with TRBJ1-1; D is unclear. The length of the CDR3 is 14 residues. V lost 0 bases and J 2 bases, leaving 8 bases between the germline ends. Germline values: CDR1 SGHNT, CDR2 YYREEE (reference sequence). Here the CDR3 reads CASSLENPNTEAFF. CDR3 sequence (DNA): TGTGCCAGCAGCTTGGAAAACCCAAACACTGAAGCTTTCTTT. Complete variable domain (other parts from reference TRBV5-4 and TRBJ1-1): ETGVTQSPTHLIKTRGQQVTLRCSSQSGHNTVSWYQQALGQGPQFIFQYYREEENGRGNFPPRFSGLQFPNYSSELNVNALELDDSALYLCASSLENPNTEAFFGQGTRLTVV.

This clone was seen a handful of times. The CDR3 DNA sequence: TGCGCCAGCAGCTTCCTGGGACAGGGGGGATTTTTGAACACTGAAGCTTTCTTT. Protein: CASSFLGQGGFLNTEAFF. The chain links TRBV5-1 to TRBJ1-1; 11 nucleotides match TRBD1. CDR3 size: 18 residues. The germline gives CDR1 SGHRS, CDR2 YFSETQ. The trim removed 2 bases at V and 0 bases at J, leaving 9 bases unmatched.

With respect to this clone: Other DNA sequences of this sample code for an identical CDR3. The V call is TRBV7-6, the J call TRBJ2-7; D possibly uses TRBD1 or TRBD2 (5 bases each). CDR1 and CDR2 (germline): SGHVS, FNYEAQ. The CDR3 has 15 residues. V lost 1 base, J lost 0 bases, and 10 bases lay in between. Written as DNA, the CDR3 is TGTGCCAGCAGCTTAGGAGGGGCGAGCTCCTACGAGCAGTACTTC. This encodes CASSLGGASSYEQYF.

In DNA, the CDR3 is TGTGCCAGCAGCCGATCTCAGGACACCGGGGAGCTGTTTTTT. As protein: CASSRSQDTGELFF. V is TRBV6-4 and J is TRBJ2-2; D gene unclear. CDR3 length: 14 amino acids. Germline CDR1 MRHNA, CDR2 SNTAGT. V shed 6 bases and J shed 3 bases, with 11 bases lying between them.

The chain carries TRBV27 and TRBJ2-1, with D tentatively TRBD1 (5 bases). The germline CDR1 and CDR2 sequences are MNHEY and SMNVEV (reference sequence). This CDR3 is built from 13 residues. The CDR3: CATRVTADNEQFF. CDR3 DNA sequence: TGTGCGACACGAGTGACAGCCGACAATGAGCAGTTCTTC.

J is TRBJ1-2 and V is TRBV19, with a possible D match to TRBD1 (6 bases). The ends were cut back, 2 bases at V and 6 bases at J, with 28 bases in the middle. CDR1 LNHDA and CDR2 SQIVND come from the germline V gene (reference sequence). The CDR3 totals 19 residues. The CDR3 DNA sequence: TGTGCCAGTAGTATAACAGACATCGTAACAGGGATGAGAGGTGATGGCTACACCTTC. It encodes CASSITDIVTGMRGDGYTF.

The chain is built from TRBV15 and TRBJ2-7; D gene unclear. Germline-derived CDR1 and CDR2 are LNHNV and YYDKDF (reference sequence). This CDR3 has 13 amino acids. Trimming took off 0 bases at V and 6 bases at J, with 9 bases between the two ends. The CDR3 coding sequence is TGTGCCACCAGCAGAGATCCTCTTGGCGAGCAGTACTTC. Its translation is CATSRDPLGEQYF.

The chain uses TRBV6-5 and TRBJ2-1; 7 bases are shared with TRBD1. Trimming at V came to 2 bases and at J to 9 bases, leaving 7 bases not matched to a gene. CDR3 length: 14 amino acids. CDR1 and CDR2 from the germline V gene are MNHEY and SVGAGI. The CDR3 region is CASSYGDSYGEQFF. Here the CDR3 DNA reads TGTGCCAGCAGTTACGGGGACAGTTATGGTGAGCAGTTCTTC.

This sequence joins TRBV2 and TRBJ1-1, with D tentatively TRBD1 (5 bases). CDR1 is SNHLY, CDR2 FYNNEI, per germline. The CDR3 sequence is 14 residues long. With 3 bases removed from V and 0 bases from J, the gap between germline ends came to 8 bases. In DNA form, the CDR3 reads TGTGCCAGCAGTGAGGGGGGATTGAACACTGAAGCTTTCTTT. Its protein product is CASSEGGLNTEAFF.

The V call is TRBV4-2, the J call TRBJ1-1, with TRBD1 matching 8 bases. Germline CDR1 LGHNA, CDR2 YNFKEQ. This CDR3 has 14 amino acids. The V segment lost 4 bases and the J segment 7 bases; nucleotides outside the gene matches: 8. The CDR3 sequence is CASSRQGTGDEAFF. Here the CDR3 DNA reads TGTGCCAGCAGCCGTCAAGGGACAGGTGATGAAGCTTTCTTT.

CDR3 sequence: CASRDRGNTEAFF. As DNA, the CDR3 is TGTGCCAGCAGAGACAGGGGGAACACTGAAGCTTTCTTT. This rearrangement joins TRBV3-1 (or the pseudogene TRBV3-2) to TRBJ1-1; 8 bases fit TRBD1. The CDR3 runs to 13 residues. J lost 1 base, V lost 6 bases, and 1 base had no gene match. The V gene's germline CDR1 is LGHDT and CDR2 YNNKEL (reference sequence).

The V gene is TRBV15, the J gene TRBJ1-2; D gene uncertain. Germline values: CDR1 LNHNV, CDR2 YYDKDF (reference sequence). The length of the CDR3 is 15 residues. V was cut by 3 bases and J by 5 bases, with 16 bases left in between. The CDR3 sequence: CATSRGAQIQYGYTF. The CDR3 DNA reads as TGTGCCACCAGCAGGGGCGCGCAGATTCAATATGGCTACACCTTC.

This rearrangement joins TRBV3-1 (or the pseudogene TRBV3-2) to TRBJ2-7; 8 bases match TRBD2. Germline trimming cut 1 base from V and 8 bases from J; bases unmatched to any gene: 13. The CDR3 spans 16 residues. Germline values: CDR1 LGHDT, CDR2 YNNKEL (reference sequence). Written as DNA, the CDR3 is TGTGCCAGCAGCCAAGTAGGAACTAGCGGAATCAGTCAGCAGTACTTC. Translated: CASSQVGTSGISQQYF.

The rearrangement joins TRBV25-1 to TRBJ2-5; D possibly corresponds to TRBD2 (6 bases). The CDR3 has 16 amino acids. Germline assignment: CDR1 MGHDK and CDR2 SYGVNS. The V and J ends lost 3 bases and 5 bases respectively, with 19 bases between them. The DNA of the CDR3 is TGTGCCAGCAGTGACCACAGGAGGGCCTCACGCGAGACCCAGTACTTC. Its protein is CASSDHRRASRETQYF.

The chain uses TRBV18 and TRBJ1-5; D not certain. This CDR3 comprises 14 residues. Germline V gene data show CDR1 as KGHSH and CDR2 as LQKENI. The V and J ends lost 5 bases and 3 bases respectively, with 11 bases between them. As DNA, the CDR3 is TGTGCCAGCTCATCGACGGAATTCAATCAGCCCCAGCATTTT. Protein product: CASSSTEFNQPQHF.

This clone is a singleton in its sample. The chain uses TRBV12-3 or TRBV12-4 and TRBJ2-2; the D is unclear. The V gene lost 3 bases and the J gene lost 5 bases, with 7 bases spanning the gap. This CDR3 is built from 13 residues. CDR3 residues: CASSFEVTGELFF. CDR3 DNA: TGTGCCAGCAGTTTTGAGGTTACCGGGGAGCTGTTTTTT.